The entry that follows covers one T cell receptor (beta chain) sequence. The entry originates in a study of blood T cell repertoires in COVID-19. About the study: Specimens from acute and convalescent COVID-19 originated in the United States, Italy and Spain. In each case, the material was cDNA or gDNA derived from T cells, B-cell-depleted T cells, or PBMCs.

Unmatched junction bases numbered 9, after V lost 6 bases and J lost 4 bases. The CDR3 runs to 14 residues. Germline V CDR1 and CDR2: SGDLS, YYNGEE. Under the authors' procedure: Reference gene primer amplification yielded estimated nucleated cell counts. Produced via immunoSEQ multiplex PCR; TCRdb's table is partial and in-frame only. The V and J calls and clone size are taken from that table; D and trimming were inferred from the DNA. Here the sample spans fewer than 70,000 clones, roughly nine tenths being singletons. The clonotype was recovered from a man aged 50-59 years with acute or convalescent COVID-19. The chain recombines TRBV9 with TRBJ2-5; 7 nucleotides line up with TRBD2. The sequenced sample was peripheral blood. The CDR3 coding sequence is TGTGCCAGCAACTCCGGGAGGCAGGGAGAGACCCAGTACTTC. Translation gives CASNSGRQGETQYF.